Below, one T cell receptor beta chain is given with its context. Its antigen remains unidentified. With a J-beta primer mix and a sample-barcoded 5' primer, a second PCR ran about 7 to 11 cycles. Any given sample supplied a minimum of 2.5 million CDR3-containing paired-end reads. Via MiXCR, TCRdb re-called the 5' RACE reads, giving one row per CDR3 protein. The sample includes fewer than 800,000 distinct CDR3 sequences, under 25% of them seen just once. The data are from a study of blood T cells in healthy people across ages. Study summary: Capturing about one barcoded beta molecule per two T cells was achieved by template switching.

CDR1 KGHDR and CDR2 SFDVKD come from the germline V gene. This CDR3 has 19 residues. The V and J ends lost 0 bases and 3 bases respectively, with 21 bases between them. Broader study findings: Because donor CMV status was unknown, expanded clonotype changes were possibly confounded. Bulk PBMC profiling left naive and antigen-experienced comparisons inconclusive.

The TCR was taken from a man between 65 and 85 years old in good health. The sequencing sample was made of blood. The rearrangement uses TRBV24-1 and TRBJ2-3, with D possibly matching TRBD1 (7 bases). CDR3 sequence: CATSDLPVSEGARTDTQYF. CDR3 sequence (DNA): TGTGCCACCAGTGATTTGCCCGTCTCGGAGGGGGCAAGAACAGATACGCAGTATTTT.